This T cell receptor beta chain was identified in a study of blood T cell repertoires in COVID-19. Study-level background: Sites in the United States, Italy and Spain provided acute and convalescent COVID-19 samples. PBMCs, B-cell-depleted T cells, or T cells were the source of the cDNA or gDNA that made up the material.

Looked up from germline, CDR1 is SGHRS and CDR2 is YFSETQ. V was clipped by 4 bases and J by 4 bases; unmatched bases: 6. This CDR3 region has 14 residues. The authors' processing: Quantification of nucleated cells was approximated via reference gene primer amplification. The method was immunoSEQ multiplex PCR; TCRdb's version includes in-frame clones alone and lacks a portion of them. From that table come the V and J calls and clone size; the DNA was used to work out D and trimming. Among some 140,000 clones listed, roughly 79% were seen once. The chain recombines TRBV5-1 with TRBJ1-2; 8 bases line up with TRBD1. Sequencing was performed on peripheral blood. The receptor's source is a woman aged 55 to 70 with active or convalescent COVID-19. The CDR3 DNA sequence: TGCGCCAGCAGCCCTGGGACAGGAACCTATGGCTACACCTTC. Its translation: CASSPGTGTYGYTF.